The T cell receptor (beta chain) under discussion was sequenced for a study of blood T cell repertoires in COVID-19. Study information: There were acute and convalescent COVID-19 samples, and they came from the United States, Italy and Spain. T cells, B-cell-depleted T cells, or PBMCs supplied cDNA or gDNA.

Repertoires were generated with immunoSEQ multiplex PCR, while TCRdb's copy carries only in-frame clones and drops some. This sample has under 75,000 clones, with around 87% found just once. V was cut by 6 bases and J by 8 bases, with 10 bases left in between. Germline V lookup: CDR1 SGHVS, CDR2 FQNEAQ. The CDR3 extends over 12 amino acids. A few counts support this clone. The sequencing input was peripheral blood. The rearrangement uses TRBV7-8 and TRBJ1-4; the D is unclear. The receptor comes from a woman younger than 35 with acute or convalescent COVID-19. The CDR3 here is CASSPLGEKLFF. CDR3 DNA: TGTGCCAGCAGTCCCCTAGGAGAAAAACTGTTTTTT.